Listed here are 25 T cell receptor beta chains from one sample, sequenced in a study of cytomegalovirus exposure and HLA in healthy donors. PCR primers comprised 60 Vbeta and 13 Jbeta primers. This table comes from immunoSEQ multiplex PCR, and its TCRdb copy is limited to in-frame clones, with some not included. The repertoire holds approximately 100,000 clones, with roughly a tenth as singletons. What was sequenced was PBMCs. The receptors derive from a middle-aged man in good health and CMV-seropositive.

This clone was seen a handful of times. The J gene is TRBJ2-1, the V gene TRBV7-9; D remains unclear. CDR1 is SEHNR, CDR2 FQNEAQ, per germline (reference sequence). Trimming took off 1 base at V and 9 bases at J, with 4 bases between the two ends. The CDR3 runs to 11 residues. The chain's CDR3 is CASSLESEQFF. The DNA for the CDR3 is TGTGCCAGCAGCTTAGAGAGTGAGCAGTTCTTC.

This chain links TRBV28 with TRBJ2-6, with no clear D. The V end was cut by 6 bases, the J end by 2 bases, with 11 bases between. This CDR3 comprises 15 residues. Germline-derived CDR1 and CDR2 are MDHEN and SYDVKM. CDR3 coding DNA: TGTGCCAGCAGGCAAAGAGTGACTGGGGCCAACGTCCTGACTTTC. As protein: CASRQRVTGANVLTF.

The sample holds a few counts of this clone. V and J are TRBV29-1 and TRBJ2-7, with 9 bases aligning to TRBD2. The CDR3 has 12 amino acids. V gave up 3 bases and J gave up 4 bases; unmatched junction bases: 1. CDR1 is SQVTM and CDR2 is ANQGSEA in the germline V gene. DNA for the CDR3: TGCAGCGTTGATAGCGGGAGTTACGAGCAGTACTTC. This gives the protein CSVDSGSYEQYF.

The sample holds a few counts of this clone. The chain uses TRBV7-3 and TRBJ2-5; perhaps TRBD2 as D (6 bases). CDR1 and CDR2 from the germline V gene are SGHTA and FQGTGA. V was trimmed by 3 bases and J by 7 bases, leaving 9 bases between them. This CDR3 region has 12 residues. The CDR3, as DNA: TGTGCCAGCAGCTTCTTCGGGGGGACCCAGTACTTC. Translated, it gives CASSFFGGTQYF. The variable domain in full, with the rest retrieved from reference TRBV7-3 and TRBJ2-5, is GAGVSQTPSNKVTEKGKYVELRCDPISGHTALYWYRQSLGQGPEFLIYFQGTGAADDSGLPNDRFFAVRPEGSVSTLKIQRTERGDSAVYLCASSFFGGTQYFGPGTRLLVL.

This chain joins TRBV4-1 and TRBJ1-1; 12 bases align to TRBD1. J lost 4 bases, V lost 1 base, and 13 bases had no gene match. Germline V gene data show CDR1 as MGHRA and CDR2 as YSYEKL. This CDR3 contains 19 residues. CDR3 bases: TGCGCCAGCAGCCAAGGTAGGGGACAGGGGGCCCCTTTGGGCACTGAAGCTTTCTTT. Translating gives CASSQGRGQGAPLGTEAFF.

This chain uses TRBV5-1 with TRBJ1-1; D remains unclear. Germline-derived CDR1 and CDR2 are SGHRS and YFSETQ. Trimming took off 7 bases at V and 2 bases at J, with 18 bases between the two ends. The CDR3 is 15 amino acids. The CDR3 is CASSPSPGINTEAFF. Written as DNA, the CDR3 is TGCGCCAGCTCTCCCTCCCCGGGAATTAACACTGAAGCTTTCTTT.

J is TRBJ2-5 and V is TRBV4-1; a possible D gene is TRBD2 (6 bases). Germline assignment: CDR1 MGHRA and CDR2 YSYEKL. The V end was cut by 3 bases, the J end by 6 bases, with 11 bases between. The CDR3 has 13 amino acids. For the CDR3, the DNA is TGCGCCAGCAGCCAGGGGCTAGCGCAGACCCAGTACTTC. As protein: CASSQGLAQTQYF.

This clone was seen a few times. V usage is TRBV14 and J usage is TRBJ2-7; D is unclear. From germline, CDR1 is SGHDN and CDR2 FVKESK. Deletions cut 1 base from V and 3 bases from J, with 10 bases between. The CDR3 runs to 14 residues. The CDR3 loop reads CASSQAWQRYEQYF. The CDR3 DNA reads as TGTGCCAGCAGCCAAGCCTGGCAGCGCTACGAGCAGTACTTC.

This clone was counted only a few times. This rearrangement joins TRBV5-1 to TRBJ1-5, with D possibly matching TRBD1 (6 bases). V shed 4 bases and J shed 5 bases, with 13 bases lying between them. The CDR3 consists of 14 residues. Germline V gene data show CDR1 as SGHRS and CDR2 as YFSETQ. The CDR3 protein is CASSEGQPDQPQHF. The CDR3 coding sequence is TGCGCCAGCAGCGAGGGACAACCAGATCAGCCCCAGCATTTT.

The J gene is TRBJ2-3, the V gene TRBV11-2; a possible D gene is TRBD1 (5 bases). CDR1 is SGHAT and CDR2 is FQNNGV in the germline V gene. The CDR3 has 15 residues. The ends were cut back, 0 bases at V and 3 bases at J, with 10 bases in the middle. CDR3 in amino acids: CASSLDFAGTDTQYF. The CDR3 DNA reads as TGTGCCAGCAGCTTAGATTTCGCAGGGACAGATACGCAGTATTTT.

The chain carries TRBV9 and TRBJ2-7; D is possibly TRBD2 (6 bases). This CDR3 spans 15 amino acids. V dropped 3 bases and J dropped 0 bases, with 13 bases sitting between them. In germline, CDR1 is SGDLS, CDR2 YYNGEE. In nucleotides, the CDR3 is TGTGCCAGCAGCGCCCAGGAGGGTCCCTCCTACGAGCAGTACTTC. This codes for CASSAQEGPSYEQYF.

This clone was counted a few times. V usage is TRBV11-3 and J usage is TRBJ2-7, with D maybe TRBD1 (5 bases). Between the trimmed V and J ends, which lost 0 bases and 1 base, there was a span of 7 bases. Per the germline V gene, CDR1 is SGHNT and CDR2 is YENEEA. This CDR3 is built from 14 residues. The CDR3 protein is CASSLEQASYEQYF. CDR3 in DNA: TGTGCCAGCAGCTTAGAACAGGCGTCCTACGAGCAGTACTTC.

In this sample, this clone turned up a few times. The rearrangement links TRBV7-2 to TRBJ1-4; 7 bases map to TRBD1. The CDR3 covers 15 residues. Germline values: CDR1 SGHTA, CDR2 FQGNSA. The V gene end was trimmed by 5 bases and the J gene end by 5 bases; junction bases not matched to a gene: 8. CDR3 loop: CASSPSTGYNEKLFF. Here the CDR3 DNA reads TGTGCCAGCAGCCCCTCGACAGGGTACAATGAAAAACTGTTTTTT.

This clone has only a few counts. The chain recombines TRBV7-9 with TRBJ1-1, with D tentatively TRBD1 (6 bases). CDR3 length: 15 amino acids. V lost 5 bases, J lost 3 bases, and 16 bases lay in between. The germline V gene encodes CDR1 SEHNR and CDR2 FQNEAQ (reference sequence). CDR3 nucleotides: TGTGCCAGCAGCGATAGCAGGGGCCTGTACACTGAAGCTTTCTTT. This encodes CASSDSRGLYTEAFF.

In this sample, this clone turned up a few times. The chain combines TRBV10-3 with TRBJ1-2, with 9 bases that match TRBD1. Per the germline V gene, CDR1 is ENHRY and CDR2 is SYGVKD. The trim removed 4 bases at V and 5 bases at J, leaving 14 bases unmatched. The length of the CDR3 is 17 residues. The CDR3 DNA follows: TGTGCCATCAGTGCCTCCAATGGGGGACAGGGAGGATATGGCTACACCTTC. Translated: CAISASNGGQGGYGYTF.

This sequence joins TRBV15 and TRBJ2-1; D might be TRBD1 (6 bases). The CDR3 extends over 12 amino acids. Germline CDR1 and CDR2: LNHNV and YYDKDF (reference sequence). V dropped 9 bases and J dropped 8 bases, with 14 bases sitting between them. CDR3 region: CATGIQGDEQFF. CDR3 DNA sequence: TGTGCCACAGGGATACAGGGCGATGAGCAGTTCTTC. The full variable domain, rest sourced from reference TRBV15 and TRBJ2-1, is DAMVIQNPRYQVTQFGKPVTLSCSQTLNHNVMYWYQQKSSQAPKLLFHYYDKDFNNEADTPDNFQSRRPNTSFCFLDIRSPGLGDTAMYLCATGIQGDEQFFGPGTRLTVL.

This clone was detected only a few times. The V gene is TRBV27, the J gene TRBJ2-2; perhaps TRBD2 as D (5 bases). Looked up from germline, CDR1 is MNHEY and CDR2 is SMNVEV (reference sequence). Trimming cost V 6 bases and J 3 bases, with 17 bases left between them. This CDR3 spans 16 amino acids. The CDR3 coding sequence is TGTGCCAGCAGGCCCAGAGGGATCCCACACACCGGGGAGCTGTTTTTT. Translating it yields CASRPRGIPHTGELFF.

Only a few counts were recorded for this clone. The rearrangement uses TRBV4-1 and TRBJ2-7, with 11 bases aligning to TRBD2. Losses at the gene ends were 4 bases for V and 4 bases for J; bases not matched to a gene: 9. CDR3 length: 16 amino acids. Germline lookup yields CDR1 MGHRA and CDR2 YSYEKL. CDR3 sequence reads: CASSLKAASGRYEQYF. In DNA, the CDR3 is TGCGCCAGCAGCCTAAAGGCGGCTAGCGGGAGGTACGAGCAGTACTTC.

The chain is built from TRBV4-1 and TRBJ1-2; D is undetermined. Trimming removed 2 bases at V and 11 bases at J, with 21 bases between. Germline-derived CDR1 and CDR2 are MGHRA and YSYEKL. This CDR3 has 15 amino acids. The CDR3 spells CASSQHPGIRVTYTF. DNA for the CDR3: TGCGCCAGCAGCCAACATCCGGGGATTAGGGTGACTTACACCTTC.

The gene calls are TRBV28 and TRBJ2-7; tentatively, D is TRBD2 (6 bases). CDR3 length: 15 residues. Germline CDR1 is MDHEN and CDR2 is SYDVKM. Deletions cut 7 bases from V and 7 bases from J, with 23 bases between. The CDR3 here is CASTDTRRASGEQYF. CDR3 DNA sequence: TGTGCCAGCACCGATACCCGGAGGGCCTCGGGAGAGCAGTACTTC.

A few counts support this clone. The chain combines TRBV11-1 with TRBJ2-3; D remains unclear. The CDR3 has 14 residues. V shed 5 bases and J shed 0 bases, with 9 bases lying between them. Germline V lookup: CDR1 SGHAT, CDR2 FQDESV (reference sequence). As DNA, the CDR3 is TGTGCCAGCAGCGCGTCTCACAGCACAGATACGCAGTATTTT. Translation gives CASSASHSTDTQYF.

This chain connects TRBV28 to TRBJ2-7, with TRBD1 as a possible D gene (6 bases). V was pared by 5 bases and J by 4 bases, with 18 bases between. The CDR3 loop spans 15 amino acids. Germline-derived CDR1 and CDR2 are MDHEN and SYDVKM. The CDR3 loop reads CASSLGGPITYEQYF. Written as DNA, the CDR3 is TGTGCCAGCAGTCTAGGGGGACCAATCACTTACGAGCAGTACTTC.

This clone turned up a few times. The rearrangement joins TRBV19 to TRBJ2-6, with unresolved D. Germline assignment: CDR1 LNHDA and CDR2 SQIVND (reference sequence). Between the trimmed V and J ends, which lost 5 bases and 0 bases, there was a span of 14 bases. The length of the CDR3 is 17 residues. The chain's CDR3 is CASSASVLPSGANVLTF. The CDR3 nucleotides read TGTGCCAGTAGTGCCAGCGTCCTTCCCTCTGGGGCCAACGTCCTGACTTTC.

J is TRBJ2-2 and V is TRBV27; D is possibly TRBD1 (6 bases). Per the germline V gene, CDR1 is MNHEY and CDR2 is SMNVEV (reference sequence). Trimming cost V 6 bases and J 4 bases, with 12 bases left between them. The CDR3 consists of 14 residues. The CDR3 nucleotides read TGTGCCAGCAGCTTCCAGGGGTTCACCGGGGAGCTGTTTTTT. It encodes CASSFQGFTGELFF.

This clone has only a few counts. This chain uses TRBV2 with TRBJ2-1; possibly TRBD1 for D (5 bases). This CDR3 is built from 16 residues. V lost 2 bases to trimming and J lost 5 bases, with 16 bases between them. Germline V gene data show CDR1 as SNHLY and CDR2 as FYNNEI. CDR3 sequence reads: CASSESLDLQDNEQFF. CDR3 bases: TGTGCCAGCAGTGAATCTCTGGACCTACAGGACAATGAGCAGTTCTTC.